The entry that follows covers one TCR beta chain sequence. Looked up from germline, CDR1 is SEHNR and CDR2 is FQNEAQ (reference sequence). CDR3 length: 15 residues. Trimming removed 8 bases from V and 4 bases from J; junction bases left unmatched: 11. This record comes from a study of cytotoxic CD8 clonotypes in ibrutinib-treated CLL. Overall study: The authors obtained response samples at a median of approximately 12 months of treatment, range 6 to 36.

Repertoires were generated with immunoSEQ multiplex PCR, while TCRdb's copy carries only in-frame clones and drops some. The repertoire holds hundreds of thousands of clones, approximately 67% seen once, with about 6.7% in the top ten. The sample here was PBMCs, taken after 36 months of ibrutinib treatment. The TCR was taken from a human donor with chronic lymphocytic leukemia. V and J are TRBV7-9 and TRBJ1-2; 9 bases match TRBD1. As DNA, the CDR3 is TGTGCCAGCGATGGTATAACGGGACAGGGCTATGGCTACACCTTC. Protein product: CASDGITGQGYGYTF. Combining the CDR3 with reference TRBV7-9 and TRBJ1-2 gives the whole variable domain DTGVSQNPRHKITKRGQNVTFRCDPISEHNRLYWYRQTLGQGPEFLTYFQNEAQLEKSRLLSDRFSAERPKGSFSTLEIQRTEQGDSAMYLCASDGITGQGYGYTFGSGTRLTVV.